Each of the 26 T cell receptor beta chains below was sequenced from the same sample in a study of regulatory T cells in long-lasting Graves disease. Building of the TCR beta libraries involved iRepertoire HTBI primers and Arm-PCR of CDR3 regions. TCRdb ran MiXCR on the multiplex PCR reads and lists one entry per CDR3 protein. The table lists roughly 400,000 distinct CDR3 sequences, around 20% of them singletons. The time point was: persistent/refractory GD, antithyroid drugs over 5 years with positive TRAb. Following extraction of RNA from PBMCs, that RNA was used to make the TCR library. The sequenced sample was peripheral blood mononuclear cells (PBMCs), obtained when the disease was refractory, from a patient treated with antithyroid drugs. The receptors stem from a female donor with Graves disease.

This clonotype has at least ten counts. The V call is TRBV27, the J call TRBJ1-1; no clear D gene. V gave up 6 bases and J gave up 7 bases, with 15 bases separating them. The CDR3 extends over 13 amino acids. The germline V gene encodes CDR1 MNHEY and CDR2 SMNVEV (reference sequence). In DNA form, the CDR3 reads TGTGCCAGCAGCCCATGGGGAGGCAATGAAGCTTTCTTT. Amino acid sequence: CASSPWGGNEAFF.

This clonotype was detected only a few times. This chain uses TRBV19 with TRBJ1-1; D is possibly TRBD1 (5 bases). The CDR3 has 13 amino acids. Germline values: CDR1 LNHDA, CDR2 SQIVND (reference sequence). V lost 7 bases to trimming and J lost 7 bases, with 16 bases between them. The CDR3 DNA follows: TGTGCCAGTAACCCGAGTTGGACACTTGAAGCTTTCTTT. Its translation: CASNPSWTLEAFF.

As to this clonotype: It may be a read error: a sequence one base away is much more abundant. CDR3 loop: CASSSTTGPTNEKLLF. For the CDR3, the DNA is TGTGCCAGCAGCTCGACGACAGGCCCAACTAATGAAAAACTGCTTTTT. The chain combines TRBV7-9 with TRBJ1-4, with D perhaps matching TRBD1 (6 bases). The CDR3 extends over 16 amino acids. Germline CDR1 and CDR2: SEHNR and FQNEAQ (reference sequence).

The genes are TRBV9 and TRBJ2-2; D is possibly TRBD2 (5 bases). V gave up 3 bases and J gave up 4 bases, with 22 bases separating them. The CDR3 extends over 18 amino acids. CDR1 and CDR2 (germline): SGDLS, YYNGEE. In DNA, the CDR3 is TGTGCCAGCAGCGCCTCCCTCCATCTAGCTTACGGCACCGGGGAGCTGTTTTTT. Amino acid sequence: CASSASLHLAYGTGELFF. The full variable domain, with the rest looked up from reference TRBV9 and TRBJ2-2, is DSGVTQTPKHLITATGQRVTLRCSPRSGDLSVYWYQQSLDQGLQFLIQYYNGEERAKGNILERFSAQQFPDLHSELNLSSLELGDSALYFCASSASLHLAYGTGELFFGEGSRLTVL.

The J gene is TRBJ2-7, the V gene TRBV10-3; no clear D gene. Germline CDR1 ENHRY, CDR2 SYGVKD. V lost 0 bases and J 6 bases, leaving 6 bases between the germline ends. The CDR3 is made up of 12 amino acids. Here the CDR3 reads CAISESAAEQYF. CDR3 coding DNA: TGTGCCATCAGTGAGTCCGCCGCCGAGCAGTACTTC.

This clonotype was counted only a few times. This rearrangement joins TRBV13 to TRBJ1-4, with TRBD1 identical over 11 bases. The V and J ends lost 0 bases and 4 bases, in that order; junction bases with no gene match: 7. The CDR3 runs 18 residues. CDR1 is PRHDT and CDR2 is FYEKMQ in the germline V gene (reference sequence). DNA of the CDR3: TGTGCCAGCAGCTTAGGGGACAGGGGGCGCGACGATAATGAAAAACTGTTTTTT. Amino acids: CASSLGDRGRDDNEKLFF.

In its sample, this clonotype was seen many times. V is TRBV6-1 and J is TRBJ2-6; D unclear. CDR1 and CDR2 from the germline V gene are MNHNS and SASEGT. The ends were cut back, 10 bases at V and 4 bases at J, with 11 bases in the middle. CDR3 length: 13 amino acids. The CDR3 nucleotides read TGTGCCACCGAGCCTCGGGGGGCCAACGTCCTGACTTTC. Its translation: CATEPRGANVLTF.

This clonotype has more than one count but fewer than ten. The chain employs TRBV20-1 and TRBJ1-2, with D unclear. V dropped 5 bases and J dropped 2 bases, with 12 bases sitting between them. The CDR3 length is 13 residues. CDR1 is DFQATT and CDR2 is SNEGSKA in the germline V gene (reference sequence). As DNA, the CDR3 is TGCAGTGCTTCCTCTGGACGGAACTATGGCTACACCTTC. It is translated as CSASSGRNYGYTF.

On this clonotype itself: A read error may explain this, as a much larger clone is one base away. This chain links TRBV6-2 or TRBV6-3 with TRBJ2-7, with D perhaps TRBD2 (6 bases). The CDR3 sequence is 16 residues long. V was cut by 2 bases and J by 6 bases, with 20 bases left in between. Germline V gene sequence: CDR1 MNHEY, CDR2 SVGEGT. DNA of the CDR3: TGTGCCAGCAGTTACCGGGGACTCCAAAGGGGCTGCGAGCAGTACTTC. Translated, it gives CASSYRGLQRGCEQYF.

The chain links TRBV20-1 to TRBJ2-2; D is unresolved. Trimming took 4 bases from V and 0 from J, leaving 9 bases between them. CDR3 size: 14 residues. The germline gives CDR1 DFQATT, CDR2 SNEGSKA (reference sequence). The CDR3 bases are TGCAGTGCTATCGACACCTCGAACACCGGGGAGCTGTTTTTT. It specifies CSAIDTSNTGELFF.

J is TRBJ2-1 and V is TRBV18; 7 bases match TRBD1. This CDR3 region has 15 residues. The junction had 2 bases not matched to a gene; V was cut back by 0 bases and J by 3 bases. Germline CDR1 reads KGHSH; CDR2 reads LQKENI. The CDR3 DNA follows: TGTGCCAGCTCACCACCTACAGGGGTCTACAATGAGCAGTTCTTC. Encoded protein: CASSPPTGVYNEQFF.

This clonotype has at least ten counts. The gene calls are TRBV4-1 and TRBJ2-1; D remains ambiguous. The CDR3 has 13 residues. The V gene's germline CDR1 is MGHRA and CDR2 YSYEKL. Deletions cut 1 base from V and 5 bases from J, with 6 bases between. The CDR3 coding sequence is TGCGCCAGCAGCCAAGGCAGTAACAATGAGCAGTTCTTC. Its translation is CASSQGSNNEQFF.

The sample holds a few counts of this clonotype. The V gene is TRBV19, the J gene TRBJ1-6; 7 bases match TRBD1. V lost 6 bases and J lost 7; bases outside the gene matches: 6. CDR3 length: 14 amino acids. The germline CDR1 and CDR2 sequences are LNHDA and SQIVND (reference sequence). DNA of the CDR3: TGTGCCAGTAGCCTGACAGGGCGGAATTCACCCCTCCACTTT. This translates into CASSLTGRNSPLHF.

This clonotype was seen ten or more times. CDR3 region: CASIGLAEIEQYF. The CDR3 DNA is TGTGCCAGCATTGGACTAGCGGAAATTGAGCAGTACTTC. The chain couples TRBV28 to TRBJ2-7; 10 bases map to TRBD2. The CDR3 has 13 residues. The V gene end was trimmed by 7 bases and the J gene end by 7 bases; junction bases not matched to a gene: 7. The germline gives CDR1 MDHEN, CDR2 SYDVKM.

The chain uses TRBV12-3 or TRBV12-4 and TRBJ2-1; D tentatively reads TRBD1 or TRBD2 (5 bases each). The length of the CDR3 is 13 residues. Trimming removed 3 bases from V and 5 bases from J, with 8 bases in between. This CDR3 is CASSLWGNNEQFF. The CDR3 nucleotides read TGTGCCAGCAGTTTGTGGGGGAACAATGAGCAGTTCTTC.

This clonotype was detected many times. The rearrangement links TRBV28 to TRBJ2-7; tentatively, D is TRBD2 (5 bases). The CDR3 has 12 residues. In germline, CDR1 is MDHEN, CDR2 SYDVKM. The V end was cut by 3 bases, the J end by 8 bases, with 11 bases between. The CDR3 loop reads CASSFPGSKQYF. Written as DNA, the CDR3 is TGTGCCAGCAGTTTTCCGGGGAGCAAGCAGTACTTC.

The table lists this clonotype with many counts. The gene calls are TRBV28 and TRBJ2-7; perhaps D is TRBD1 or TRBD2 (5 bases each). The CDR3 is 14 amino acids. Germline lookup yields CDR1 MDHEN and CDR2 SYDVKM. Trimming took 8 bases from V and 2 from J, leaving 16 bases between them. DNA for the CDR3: TGTGCCAGCCGAACCGGGACGGGGCCCTACGAGCAGTACTTC. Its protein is CASRTGTGPYEQYF.

CDR3 region: CASSQGLAGAYYEQYF. CDR3 nucleotide sequence: TGCGCCAGCAGCCAAGGACTAGCGGGAGCGTACTACGAGCAGTACTTC. The chain has TRBV4-1 and TRBJ2-7; 12 bases align to TRBD2. The CDR3 consists of 16 residues. J gave up 3 bases and V 1 base, and 4 bases lay outside the gene matches. Germline V gene data show CDR1 as MGHRA and CDR2 as YSYEKL.

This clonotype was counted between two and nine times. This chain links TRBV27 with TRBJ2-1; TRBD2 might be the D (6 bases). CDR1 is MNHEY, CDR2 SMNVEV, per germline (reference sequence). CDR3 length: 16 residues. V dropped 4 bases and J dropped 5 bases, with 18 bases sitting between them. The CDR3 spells CASSSHQRVFHNEQFF. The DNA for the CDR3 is TGTGCCAGCAGTTCCCATCAGCGGGTCTTCCACAATGAGCAGTTCTTC.

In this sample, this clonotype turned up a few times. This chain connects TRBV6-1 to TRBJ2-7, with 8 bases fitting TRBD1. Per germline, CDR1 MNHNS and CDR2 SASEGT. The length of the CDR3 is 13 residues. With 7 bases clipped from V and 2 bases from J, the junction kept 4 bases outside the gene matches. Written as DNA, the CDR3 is TGTGCCAGCACAGGGGGCGCTCCCTACGAGCAGTACTTC. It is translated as CASTGGAPYEQYF.

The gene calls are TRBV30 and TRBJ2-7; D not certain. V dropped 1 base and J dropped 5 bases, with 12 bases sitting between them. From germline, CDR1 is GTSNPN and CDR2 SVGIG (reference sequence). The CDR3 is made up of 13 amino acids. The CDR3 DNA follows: TGTGCCTGGAGTGGTGTCGGCTTTCACGAGCAGTACTTC. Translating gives CAWSGVGFHEQYF.

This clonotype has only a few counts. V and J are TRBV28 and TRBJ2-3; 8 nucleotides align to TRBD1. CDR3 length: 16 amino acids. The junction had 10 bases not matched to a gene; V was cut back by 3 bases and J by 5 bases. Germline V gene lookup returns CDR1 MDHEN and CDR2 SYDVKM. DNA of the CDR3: TGTGCCAGCAGTTTTTCCCAGGGGGCTGCCCAAGATACGCAGTATTTT. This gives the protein CASSFSQGAAQDTQYF.

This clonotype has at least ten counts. This CDR3 reads CASRGTGRETQYF. The CDR3 DNA follows: TGTGCCAGCAGAGGGACAGGTCGAGAGACCCAGTACTTC. J is TRBJ2-5 and V is TRBV2; 8 nucleotides agree with TRBD1. Trimming removed 6 bases from V and 4 bases from J; junction bases left unmatched: 4. This CDR3 is 13 amino acids long. Looked up from germline, CDR1 is SNHLY and CDR2 is FYNNEI.

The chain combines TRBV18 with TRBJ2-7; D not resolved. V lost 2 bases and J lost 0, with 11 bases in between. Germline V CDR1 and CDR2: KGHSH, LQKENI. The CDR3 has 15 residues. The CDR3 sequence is CASSPEASPSYEQYF. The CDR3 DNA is TGTGCCAGCTCACCAGAAGCGTCACCCTCCTACGAGCAGTACTTC. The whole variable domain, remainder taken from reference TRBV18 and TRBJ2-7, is NAGVMQNPRHLVRRRGQEARLRCSPMKGHSHVYWYRQLPEEGLKFMVYLQKENIIDESGMPKERFSAEFPKEGPSILRIQQVVRGDSAAYFCASSPEASPSYEQYFGPGTRLTVT.

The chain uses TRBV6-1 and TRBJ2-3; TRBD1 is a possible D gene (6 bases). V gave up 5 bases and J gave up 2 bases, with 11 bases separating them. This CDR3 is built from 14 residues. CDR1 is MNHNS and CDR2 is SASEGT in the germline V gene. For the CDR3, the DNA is TGTGCCAGCAGTAACAGGGATAACACAGATACGCAGTATTTT. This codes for CASSNRDNTDTQYF.

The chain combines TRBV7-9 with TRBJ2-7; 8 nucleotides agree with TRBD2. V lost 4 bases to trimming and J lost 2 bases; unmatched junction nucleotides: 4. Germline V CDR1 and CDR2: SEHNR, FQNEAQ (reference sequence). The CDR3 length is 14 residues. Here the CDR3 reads CASSWSGSPYEQYF. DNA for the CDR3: TGTGCCAGCAGCTGGAGCGGGAGCCCCTACGAGCAGTACTTC.